This T cell receptor (beta chain) comes out of a study of a mutant IDH1 vaccine in newly diagnosed glioma. Across the study: Patients under treatment included around 60% males and about 40% females and had a mean age of around 40 years. Study results and limitations: Among all patients, vaccine-induced immune responses occurred in approximately 93%.

V dropped 3 bases and J dropped 6 bases, with 10 bases sitting between them. Germline assignment: CDR1 LNHDA and CDR2 SQIVND (reference sequence). The CDR3 has 13 residues. This clone was detected a few times. Its target is unknown. Time point specified: week 47, end of study. Each dose of the vaccine consisted of 300 ug of mutant IDH1 20-mer peptide, with topical imiquimod. Each donor presented with a new WHO grade 3 or 4 astrocytoma that tested IDH1-mutant and showed ATRX loss. TCRdb's copy holds only in-frame clones and misses some; the assay was immunoSEQ multiplex PCR. The sample carries roughly 32,000 clones, roughly 90% recorded once.

This TCR came from a man between 40 and 49 years old with glioma. The chain has TRBV19 and TRBJ2-3; D remains unclear. This specimen consisted of PBMCs, obtained from a glioma patient whose treatment included an IDH1 peptide vaccine. CDR3 in DNA: TGTGCCAGTAGTATTGCCTTTACGGATACGCAGTATTTT. Its translation is CASSIAFTDTQYF.